Listed below are T cell receptor beta chains from one sample, sequenced in a study of blood T cell repertoires in COVID-19. Using immunoSEQ multiplex PCR, the repertoire was profiled, and TCRdb retains in-frame clones only, with some absent. This table has 110,000 to 150,000 clones, 80% to 85% appearing once. Sequenced sample: peripheral blood. The receptors here all came from a woman of 80 years or more with acute or convalescent COVID-19. Each CDR3 is given with its conserved first and last residue. D genes are given only for firm matches. A row's size may be missing; if present it is once, few, many or a size class.

J gene: TRBJ1-6
clone size: NA
D gene: TRBD1
V gene: TRBV5-1
CDR3 protein: CASSSMPGQDNSPLHF
CDR3 DNA: TGCGCCAGCAGCTCCATGCCGGGACAGGATAATTCACCCCTCCACTTT

J gene: TRBJ1-5
clone size: NA
D gene: TRBD1
V gene: TRBV19
CDR3 protein: CASSIDPGDRGIQPQHF
CDR3 DNA: TGTGCCAGTAGTATAGATCCCGGGGACAGGGGGATTCAGCCCCAGCATTTT

J gene: TRBJ1-5
clone size: NA
D gene: TRBD1
V gene: TRBV19
CDR3 protein: CASSSGGGLQPQHF
CDR3 DNA: TGTGCCAGTAGTTCCGGAGGGGGCCTTCAGCCCCAGCATTTT

J gene: TRBJ1-2
clone size: NA
D gene: NA
V gene: TRBV3-1/TRBV3-2
CDR3 protein: CASSRFLRRGRNYGYTF
CDR3 DNA: TGTGCCAGCAGCCGTTTCCTTCGAAGGGGCCGTAACTATGGCTACACCTTC

J gene: TRBJ2-4
clone size: NA
D gene: NA
V gene: TRBV29-1
CDR3 protein: CSVASGWSIQYF
CDR3 DNA: TGCAGCGTTGCATCGGGGTGGAGCATTCAGTACTTC

J gene: TRBJ2-2
clone size: NA
D gene: TRBD2
V gene: TRBV19
CDR3 protein: CASSPLAGGNTGELFF
CDR3 DNA: TGTGCCAGTTCGCCTTTAGCGGGAGGGAACACCGGGGAGCTGTTTTTT

J gene: TRBJ1-5
clone size: NA
D gene: TRBD1
V gene: TRBV4-1
CDR3 protein: CASSQPDREYQPQHF
CDR3 DNA: TGCGCCAGCAGCCAACCCGACAGGGAATACCAGCCCCAGCATTTT

J gene: TRBJ2-1
clone size: once
D gene: TRBD2
V gene: TRBV6-5
CDR3 protein: CASSSSGRVNEQFF
CDR3 DNA: TGTGCCAGCAGTTCAAGCGGGAGGGTGAATGAGCAGTTCTTC

J gene: TRBJ1-2
clone size: once
D gene: NA
V gene: TRBV28
CDR3 protein: CASSFLGRVVYGYTF
CDR3 DNA: TGTGCCAGCAGTTTCTTAGGCAGGGTTGTTTATGGCTACACCTTC

J gene: TRBJ1-5
clone size: NA
D gene: NA
V gene: TRBV27
CDR3 protein: CASRLAGGNQPQHF
CDR3 DNA: TGTGCCAGCAGGTTGGCAGGGGGCAATCAGCCCCAGCATTTT

J gene: TRBJ2-5
clone size: NA
D gene: NA
V gene: TRBV4-1
CDR3 protein: CASSQDGRAKETQYF
CDR3 DNA: TGCGCCAGCAGCCAAGATGGGCGAGCTAAAGAGACCCAGTACTTC

J gene: TRBJ1-2
clone size: few
D gene: NA
V gene: TRBV6-1
CDR3 protein: CASSELGTAQVYGYTF
CDR3 DNA: TGTGCCAGCAGTGAACTCGGCACCGCTCAGGTCTATGGCTACACCTTC

J gene: TRBJ1-2
clone size: NA
D gene: NA
V gene: TRBV27
CDR3 protein: CASSSTQGGDYGGYTF
CDR3 DNA: TGTGCCAGCAGTTCCACGCAGGGCGGGGACTATGGGGGCTACACCTTC

J gene: TRBJ1-4
clone size: NA
D gene: NA
V gene: TRBV28
CDR3 protein: CATGATNEKLFF
CDR3 DNA: TGTGCCACCGGGGCAACTAATGAAAAACTGTTTTTT

J gene: TRBJ2-3
clone size: NA
D gene: TRBD2
V gene: TRBV6-5
CDR3 protein: CASSPLREGRDTQYF
CDR3 DNA: TGTGCCAGCAGTCCCCTTCGGGAGGGCCGGGATACGCAGTATTTT

J gene: TRBJ1-2
clone size: NA
D gene: NA
V gene: TRBV6-1
CDR3 protein: CASSEGRGYTF
CDR3 DNA: TGTGCCAGCAGTGAGGGGAGGGGCTACACCTTC

J gene: TRBJ2-7
clone size: NA
D gene: TRBD1
V gene: TRBV28
CDR3 protein: CASRPTGGVYEQYF
CDR3 DNA: TGTGCCAGCAGACCGACAGGGGGCGTCTACGAGCAGTACTTC

J gene: TRBJ1-1
clone size: few
D gene: TRBD1
V gene: TRBV11-2
CDR3 protein: CASSLVNRGGLAEAFF
CDR3 DNA: TGTGCCAGCAGCTTAGTGAACAGGGGAGGTTTGGCTGAAGCTTTCTTT

J gene: TRBJ2-7
clone size: NA
D gene: TRBD1
V gene: TRBV5-4
CDR3 protein: CASSLGTGGSYEQYF
CDR3 DNA: TGTGCCAGCAGCTTGGGGACAGGGGGCTCCTACGAGCAGTACTTC

J gene: TRBJ2-7
clone size: NA
D gene: TRBD2
V gene: TRBV3-1/TRBV3-2
CDR3 protein: CASVRAGGGEQYF
CDR3 DNA: TGTGCCAGCGTGAGGGCGGGAGGTGGTGAGCAGTACTTC

J gene: TRBJ1-2
clone size: NA
D gene: TRBD1
V gene: TRBV11-2
CDR3 protein: CASSLDRDNRGRLDGYTF
CDR3 DNA: TGTGCCAGCAGCTTAGATAGGGACAACAGGGGGCGATTGGATGGCTACACCTTC

J gene: TRBJ1-1
clone size: NA
D gene: NA
V gene: TRBV5-1
CDR3 protein: CASSYSGTQNTEAFF
CDR3 DNA: TGCGCCAGCAGCTACTCCGGGACTCAGAACACTGAAGCTTTCTTT

J gene: TRBJ1-1
clone size: NA
D gene: TRBD1
V gene: TRBV28
CDR3 protein: CASSMTQGAIGLGPDTEAFF
CDR3 DNA: TGTGCCAGCAGCATGACACAGGGGGCGATTGGTTTAGGCCCCGACACTGAAGCTTTCTTT

J gene: TRBJ1-5
clone size: NA
D gene: NA
V gene: TRBV19
CDR3 protein: CASSISGDQPQHF
CDR3 DNA: TGTGCCAGTAGTATAAGCGGGGATCAGCCCCAGCATTTT

J gene: TRBJ1-6
clone size: NA
D gene: NA
V gene: TRBV18
CDR3 protein: CASSPPFRPNSPLHF
CDR3 DNA: TGTGCCAGCTCACCACCGTTCAGGCCTAATTCACCCCTCCACTTT

J gene: TRBJ2-5
clone size: NA
D gene: NA
V gene: TRBV10-2
CDR3 protein: CASSATQESGETQYF
CDR3 DNA: TGCGCCAGCAGTGCAACTCAGGAATCTGGAGAGACCCAGTACTTC

J gene: TRBJ1-2
clone size: NA
D gene: NA
V gene: TRBV3-1/TRBV3-2
CDR3 protein: CASSPNPDGGSGGYTF
CDR3 DNA: TGTGCCAGCAGCCCTAACCCCGACGGCGGGTCGGGGGGCTACACCTTC

J gene: TRBJ1-2
clone size: NA
D gene: NA
V gene: TRBV6-5
CDR3 protein: CASSIPDSRGYTF
CDR3 DNA: TGTGCCAGCAGTATCCCGGACAGCCGAGGCTACACCTTC

J gene: TRBJ1-3
clone size: once
D gene: NA
V gene: TRBV10-3
CDR3 protein: CAISDHTGPSGNTIYF
CDR3 DNA: TGTGCCATCAGTGACCATACAGGTCCTTCTGGAAACACCATATATTTT

J gene: TRBJ1-5
clone size: NA
D gene: NA
V gene: TRBV7-2
CDR3 protein: CASSLAVSQSNQPQHF
CDR3 DNA: TGTGCCAGCAGCTTAGCGGTCTCGCAGAGCAATCAGCCCCAGCATTTT

J gene: TRBJ1-6
clone size: NA
D gene: NA
V gene: TRBV11-2
CDR3 protein: CASSLEGLNNSPLHF
CDR3 DNA: TGTGCCAGCAGCTTAGAAGGACTGAATAATTCACCCCTCCACTTT

J gene: TRBJ1-1
clone size: few
D gene: TRBD1
V gene: TRBV4-1
CDR3 protein: CASSLLQGEMLAFF
CDR3 DNA: TGCGCCAGCAGCCTCCTACAGGGGGAAATGCTAGCTTTCTTT

J gene: TRBJ1-1
clone size: NA
D gene: NA
V gene: TRBV24-1
CDR3 protein: CATSDSRTGNTEAFF
CDR3 DNA: TGTGCCACCAGTGATTCCCGAACAGGGAACACTGAAGCTTTCTTT

J gene: TRBJ2-3
clone size: once
D gene: TRBD2
V gene: TRBV19
CDR3 protein: CASKTSGSTDTQYF
CDR3 DNA: TGTGCCAGTAAGACTAGCGGGAGTACAGATACGCAGTATTTT

J gene: TRBJ2-7
clone size: NA
D gene: NA
V gene: TRBV2
CDR3 protein: CASIKFIRNYEQYF
CDR3 DNA: TGTGCCAGCATCAAATTTATCAGAAACTACGAGCAGTACTTC

J gene: TRBJ2-3
clone size: NA
D gene: NA
V gene: TRBV7-9
CDR3 protein: CASSLALATDTQYF
CDR3 DNA: TGTGCCAGCAGCTTAGCCCTAGCCACAGATACGCAGTATTTT

J gene: TRBJ2-4
clone size: NA
D gene: NA
V gene: TRBV28
CDR3 protein: CASSHRFLYF
CDR3 DNA: TGTGCCAGCAGTCACAGATTTCTCTACTTC

J gene: TRBJ2-1
clone size: once
D gene: NA
V gene: TRBV6-6
CDR3 protein: CASSHIEAEGSYNEQFF
CDR3 DNA: TGTGCCAGCAGTCACATCGAAGCAGAGGGCTCCTACAATGAGCAGTTCTTC

J gene: TRBJ1-6
clone size: NA
D gene: NA
V gene: TRBV7-8
CDR3 protein: CASSQREQGNSPLHF
CDR3 DNA: TGTGCCAGCAGCCAAAGGGAACAGGGCAATTCACCCCTCCACTTT

J gene: TRBJ2-2
clone size: NA
D gene: NA
V gene: TRBV5-6
CDR3 protein: CASSFDLTGELFF
CDR3 DNA: TGTGCCAGCAGCTTCGACTTAACCGGGGAGCTGTTTTTT

J gene: TRBJ2-7
clone size: NA
D gene: NA
V gene: TRBV7-8
CDR3 protein: CASSFVGGPYEQYF
CDR3 DNA: TGTGCCAGCAGCTTTGTGGGGGGGCCCTACGAGCAGTACTTC

J gene: TRBJ2-6
clone size: NA
D gene: TRBD1
V gene: TRBV28
CDR3 protein: CASSSRTGSGANVLTF
CDR3 DNA: TGTGCCAGCAGTTCCCGGACAGGCTCTGGGGCCAACGTCCTGACTTTC

J gene: TRBJ1-6
clone size: few
D gene: NA
V gene: TRBV7-2
CDR3 protein: CASSRVGGRDSPLHF
CDR3 DNA: TGTGCCAGCAGCCGTGTGGGGGGTCGGGATTCACCCCTCCACTTT

J gene: TRBJ1-4
clone size: NA
D gene: TRBD1
V gene: TRBV5-1
CDR3 protein: CASSPQGQTNEKLFF
CDR3 DNA: TGCGCCAGCAGCCCGCAGGGACAGACTAATGAAAAACTGTTTTTT

J gene: TRBJ1-6
clone size: NA
D gene: TRBD1
V gene: TRBV9
CDR3 protein: CASSVEPGGSYNSPLHF
CDR3 DNA: TGTGCCAGCAGCGTAGAACCAGGGGGCTCCTATAATTCACCCCTCCACTTT

J gene: TRBJ2-3
clone size: NA
D gene: TRBD1
V gene: TRBV5-1
CDR3 protein: CASSSPHRGKIPDTQYF
CDR3 DNA: TGCGCCAGCAGCTCACCGCACAGGGGAAAGATCCCAGATACGCAGTATTTT